This TCR beta chain came from a study of blood T cell repertoires in COVID-19. Per the authors' pipeline: From reference gene primer amplification, estimates of nucleated cell counts were derived. The protocol was immunoSEQ multiplex PCR, while the TCRdb copy is restricted to in-frame clones and leaves out a portion. Clone size and V and J calls were adopted from that table, with D and trimming inferred from the DNA. The table has hundreds of thousands of clones, roughly 88% seen once. Of note for this clone: Distinct nucleotide sequences in the sample also encode this CDR3.

Germline V CDR1 and CDR2: MNHEY, SVGAGI. Trimming took off 2 bases at V and 5 bases at J, with 9 bases between the two ends. CDR3 length: 13 amino acids. Participant age was about 18 to 95 years, and participants resided in about two dozen US areas. Each recovered donor of Cohort 3 presented with two negative PCRs, clearance, or symptom resolution. The chain has TRBV6-5 and TRBJ1-2; D is ambiguous. The sequence derives from a woman in her 50s who had recovered from COVID-19. Input material: PBMCs or T cells enriched from blood (not recorded which). CDR3 sequence: CASSYGQAYGYTF. In DNA, the CDR3 is TGTGCCAGCAGTTACGGCCAGGCGTATGGCTACACCTTC.